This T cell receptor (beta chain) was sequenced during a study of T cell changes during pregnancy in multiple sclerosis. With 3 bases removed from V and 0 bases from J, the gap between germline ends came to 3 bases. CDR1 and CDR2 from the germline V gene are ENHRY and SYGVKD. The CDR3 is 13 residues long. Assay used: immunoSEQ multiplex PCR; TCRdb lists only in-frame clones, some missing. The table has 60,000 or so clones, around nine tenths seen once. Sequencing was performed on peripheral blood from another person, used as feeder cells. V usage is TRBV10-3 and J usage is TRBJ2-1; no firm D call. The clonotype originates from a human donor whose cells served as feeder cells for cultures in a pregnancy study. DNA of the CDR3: TGTGCCATCAGTGACCTCTCCTACAATGAGCAGTTCTTC. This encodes CAISDLSYNEQFF.